The text below deals with one T cell receptor (beta chain). Its matching antigen is unknown. The data originate from a study of post-analysis software for immune sequencing data. Study-level information: The courses of disease that were included comprised relapsing-remitting, secondary progressive and progressive-relapsing multiple sclerosis.

There are 12 residues in the CDR3. The V gene lost 5 bases and the J gene lost 0 bases, with 4 bases spanning the gap. Germline V lookup: CDR1 SGHVS, CDR2 FQNEAQ. General study results and limits: By F measure, samples from a shared preparation batch strongly co-clustered. Higher frequency in patients than in controls was seen for roughly five TRBV segments, with TRBV5-6, TRBV5-1 and TRBV20-1 among them.

Unique molecular identifiers tagged the TCR beta cDNA libraries. T cells numbering roughly 1 to 11 million yielded cDNA molecules that totaled around 500,000. TCRdb redid the calling of the PCR reads with MiXCR, one entry per CDR3 protein. The sample records about 180,000 distinct CDR3 sequences, approximately 30% being singletons. The rearrangement joins TRBV7-8 to TRBJ2-5; D gene ambiguous. The sequenced material came from blood. This sequence was found in a girl under 18 with multiple sclerosis. CDR3 DNA: TGTGCCAGCAGCCGGGACCAAGAGACCCAGTACTTC. Its protein product is CASSRDQETQYF.